A selection of T cell receptor beta chains follows, all from one sample in a study of blood T cell repertoires in COVID-19. Produced via immunoSEQ multiplex PCR; TCRdb's table is partial and in-frame only. The sample holds roughly 380,000 clones, about 91% seen once. Sequencing was performed on peripheral blood. Receptors were obtained from a middle-aged woman with COVID-19, enrolled during active disease. CDR3s leave out the opening cysteine and the closing phenylalanine or tryptophan.

v_call: TRBV19; j_call: TRBJ1-1; cdr3_aa: ASNGGTEAF
v_call: TRBV5-1; j_call: TRBJ2-1; cdr3_aa: ASSKGLSKGNEQF
v_call: TRBV28; j_call: TRBJ2-7; cdr3_aa: ASSLMLAGVWEQY
v_call: TRBV23-1; j_call: TRBJ1-5; cdr3_aa: ASSQSSGRNQPQH
v_call: TRBV28; j_call: TRBJ1-1; cdr3_aa: ASSLGLNTEAF
v_call: TRBV4-3; j_call: TRBJ1-6; cdr3_aa: ASSLQGLNSPLH
v_call: TRBV7-2; j_call: TRBJ2-7; cdr3_aa: ASSPDSFTYEQY
v_call: TRBV2; j_call: TRBJ1-2; cdr3_aa: ASSDRKYYGYT
v_call: TRBV7-2; j_call: TRBJ1-5; cdr3_aa: ASSFTGADQPQH
v_call: TRBV6-1; j_call: TRBJ1-5; cdr3_aa: ASSEGRMNQPQH
v_call: TRBV27; j_call: TRBJ2-1; cdr3_aa: ASSSSFEQF
v_call: TRBV18; j_call: TRBJ2-7; cdr3_aa: ASSLTPIGTGAYEQY
v_call: TRBV19; j_call: TRBJ1-5; cdr3_aa: ASSSLQGALNQPQH
v_call: TRBV5-5; j_call: TRBJ2-1; cdr3_aa: ASSAGPGGRINEQF
v_call: TRBV27; j_call: TRBJ2-3; cdr3_aa: ASSSPIYTDTQY
v_call: TRBV7-3; j_call: TRBJ2-3; cdr3_aa: ASSLGLAGGWDTQY
v_call: TRBV6-5; j_call: TRBJ1-5; cdr3_aa: ASSPTGGSNQPQH
v_call: TRBV15; j_call: TRBJ1-3; cdr3_aa: ATSRDGAGQGNTIY
v_call: TRBV7-2; j_call: TRBJ1-4; cdr3_aa: ASSLNPGWPNEKLF
v_call: TRBV7-9; j_call: TRBJ1-1; cdr3_aa: ASSLNTGMNTEAF
v_call: TRBV5-4; j_call: TRBJ2-1; cdr3_aa: ASSYRQGVTNEQF
v_call: TRBV5-1; j_call: TRBJ1-1; cdr3_aa: ASSLDRGATEAF
v_call: TRBV9; j_call: TRBJ1-6; cdr3_aa: ASSVGGGVRSPLH
v_call: TRBV7-9; j_call: TRBJ1-1; cdr3_aa: ASSFQGPHSPNTEAF
v_call: TRBV18; j_call: TRBJ1-1; cdr3_aa: ASSQQYGDTEAF
v_call: TRBV9; j_call: TRBJ2-3; cdr3_aa: ASSVASSGGLTDTQY
v_call: TRBV11-1; j_call: TRBJ2-2; cdr3_aa: ASSPWTGKEELF
v_call: TRBV12-5; j_call: TRBJ2-7; cdr3_aa: ASGDRNYEQY
v_call: TRBV9; j_call: TRBJ2-2; cdr3_aa: ASSPRQGPRTGELF
v_call: TRBV20-1; j_call: TRBJ2-1; cdr3_aa: SARRGEQF
v_call: TRBV7-2; j_call: TRBJ1-2; cdr3_aa: ASSMDRVRGYT
v_call: TRBV27; j_call: TRBJ1-2; cdr3_aa: ASSWTGGATNYGYT
v_call: TRBV7-2; j_call: TRBJ1-3; cdr3_aa: ASSLAPAGNTIY
v_call: TRBV7-2; j_call: TRBJ1-1; cdr3_aa: ASSQQGRRAF
v_call: TRBV29-1; j_call: TRBJ2-7; cdr3_aa: SARNTGEGEQY
v_call: TRBV7-9; j_call: TRBJ2-7; cdr3_aa: ASSTTGQRVYEQY
v_call: TRBV4-1; j_call: TRBJ2-2; cdr3_aa: ASSQEPGNTGELF
v_call: TRBV29-1; j_call: TRBJ2-7; cdr3_aa: SVVTSVAQY
v_call: TRBV5-1; j_call: TRBJ1-6; cdr3_aa: ASSLGHSLH
v_call: TRBV7-6; j_call: TRBJ2-7; cdr3_aa: ASSLYPPLQGSSYEQY
v_call: TRBV2; j_call: TRBJ2-7; cdr3_aa: ASTYAGVSDEQY
v_call: TRBV30; j_call: TRBJ1-5; cdr3_aa: AWSPGDSNQPQH